This is a list of T cell receptor beta chains from one sample in a study of long-term antiretroviral therapy in people with HIV. Clones were read by immunoSEQ multiplex PCR, and TCRdb kept only the in-frame ones, dropping some. The sample gives 22,000 or so clones, about four fifths of which show up once; roughly 18% is in the top ten. Sequenced material: unsorted PBMCs, taken 0.5 years before starting antiretroviral therapy. The origin of the receptors is a man aged 35 to 55 with HIV. The CDR3 runs from the conserved cysteine through the conserved F or W. Each record gives: D gene, V gene, CDR3 length, J gene, clone size, CDR3 DNA, CDR3 protein. The D gene is left open where the match is weak. Expanded clones get a size class; other rows say once, few or many, or leave the size out.

d_call: -
v_call: TRBV28
cdr3_length: 19
j_call: TRBJ1-6
clone_size: -
cdr3_nt: TGTGCCAGCAGGGGGTGGACAGACAGATCGAGCTCCTATAATTCACCCCTCCACTTT
cdr3_aa: CASRGWTDRSSSYNSPLHF

d_call: -
v_call: TRBV7-8
cdr3_length: 15
j_call: TRBJ1-2
clone_size: -
cdr3_nt: TGTGCCAGCAGCCTGGGAGGAGGGGGAGAGTATGGCTACACCTTC
cdr3_aa: CASSLGGGGEYGYTF

d_call: -
v_call: TRBV28
cdr3_length: 13
j_call: TRBJ1-2
clone_size: -
cdr3_nt: TGTGCCAGCAGTTTACTGGACGTCGGGGGCTACACCTTC
cdr3_aa: CASSLLDVGGYTF

d_call: -
v_call: TRBV6-5
cdr3_length: 15
j_call: TRBJ1-2
clone_size: -
cdr3_nt: TGTGCCAGCAGTTACTCGGTCATACCCTACTATGGCTACACCTTC
cdr3_aa: CASSYSVIPYYGYTF

d_call: -
v_call: TRBV5-1
cdr3_length: 14
j_call: TRBJ1-3
clone_size: -
cdr3_nt: TGCGCCAGCAGCTCCGGGCCTCAACCCAACACCATATATTTT
cdr3_aa: CASSSGPQPNTIYF

d_call: -
v_call: TRBV5-1
cdr3_length: 13
j_call: TRBJ1-1
clone_size: few
cdr3_nt: TGCGCCAGCAGCTTGACAGGACGGGTTGAAGCTTTCTTT
cdr3_aa: CASSLTGRVEAFF

d_call: -
v_call: TRBV5-4
cdr3_length: 15
j_call: TRBJ2-2
clone_size: once
cdr3_nt: TGTGCCAGCAGCTCCCCAGGGGGGGACACCGGGGAGCTGTTTTTT
cdr3_aa: CASSSPGGDTGELFF

d_call: -
v_call: TRBV7-2
cdr3_length: 13
j_call: TRBJ1-1
clone_size: -
cdr3_nt: TGTGCCAGCAGCTTACGTAGGAACACTGAAGCTTTCTTT
cdr3_aa: CASSLRRNTEAFF

d_call: TRBD2
v_call: TRBV30
cdr3_length: 14
j_call: TRBJ2-1
clone_size: -
cdr3_nt: TGTGCCTGGACCGCGGGGGGCCAGTTTGGTGAGCAGTTCTTC
cdr3_aa: CAWTAGGQFGEQFF

d_call: TRBD1
v_call: TRBV30
cdr3_length: 14
j_call: TRBJ2-7
clone_size: -
cdr3_nt: TGTGCCTGGAGTGTAGGTTACAGGGGGTACGAGCAGTACTTC
cdr3_aa: CAWSVGYRGYEQYF

d_call: -
v_call: TRBV5-4
cdr3_length: 16
j_call: TRBJ1-5
clone_size: -
cdr3_nt: TGTGCCAGCAGCCCCCCCCGGGGGGGCGGCAATCAGCCCCAGCATTTT
cdr3_aa: CASSPPRGGGNQPQHF

d_call: -
v_call: TRBV2
cdr3_length: 14
j_call: TRBJ1-6
clone_size: few
cdr3_nt: TGTGCCAGCAGTGACATTTACGGTAATTCACCCCTCCACTTT
cdr3_aa: CASSDIYGNSPLHF

d_call: -
v_call: TRBV14
cdr3_length: 13
j_call: TRBJ2-5
clone_size: -
cdr3_nt: TGTGCCAGCAGCCCACGACCGAGGGGGACCCAGTACTTC
cdr3_aa: CASSPRPRGTQYF

d_call: -
v_call: TRBV6-1
cdr3_length: 15
j_call: TRBJ2-7
clone_size: -
cdr3_nt: TGTGCCAGCAGTGCCTTCCCGACAGAATCCTACGAGCAGTACTTC
cdr3_aa: CASSAFPTESYEQYF

d_call: -
v_call: TRBV2
cdr3_length: 14
j_call: TRBJ2-1
clone_size: -
cdr3_nt: TGTGCCAGCGGACGGACCGCAGCCTACAATGAGCAGTTCTTC
cdr3_aa: CASGRTAAYNEQFF

d_call: -
v_call: TRBV19
cdr3_length: 13
j_call: TRBJ2-7
clone_size: -
cdr3_nt: TGTGCCAGTAAGGGGGGAAGCTCCTACGAGCAGTACTTC
cdr3_aa: CASKGGSSYEQYF

d_call: -
v_call: TRBV28
cdr3_length: 14
j_call: TRBJ2-7
clone_size: -
cdr3_nt: TGTGCCAGCATAGGACCTTACAGCTCCTACGAGCAGTACTTC
cdr3_aa: CASIGPYSSYEQYF

d_call: -
v_call: TRBV7-9
cdr3_length: 15
j_call: TRBJ1-1
clone_size: -
cdr3_nt: TGTGCCAGCAGCTTAGCGGGGGACAAGAACACTGAAGCTTTCTTT
cdr3_aa: CASSLAGDKNTEAFF

d_call: -
v_call: TRBV18
cdr3_length: 14
j_call: TRBJ2-3
clone_size: once
cdr3_nt: TGTGCCAGCTCACCATTGCTCGAGGCAGATACGCAGTATTTT
cdr3_aa: CASSPLLEADTQYF

d_call: TRBD2
v_call: TRBV4-1
cdr3_length: 16
j_call: TRBJ2-1
clone_size: -
cdr3_nt: TGCGCCAGCAGCCAAGAACTAGCGGGGGAGAGGAATGAGCAGTTCTTC
cdr3_aa: CASSQELAGERNEQFF

d_call: -
v_call: TRBV18
cdr3_length: 14
j_call: TRBJ2-7
clone_size: -
cdr3_nt: TGTGCCAGCTCACCATCGCAGGGGCTCGACGAGCAGTACTTC
cdr3_aa: CASSPSQGLDEQYF

d_call: -
v_call: TRBV27
cdr3_length: 15
j_call: TRBJ2-2
clone_size: -
cdr3_nt: TGTGCCAGCAGTTTACAGGCCTCGAACACCGGGGAGCTGTTTTTT
cdr3_aa: CASSLQASNTGELFF

d_call: -
v_call: TRBV28
cdr3_length: 13
j_call: TRBJ2-7
clone_size: large
cdr3_nt: TGTGCCAGCAGTCTCGGGGTCCACTACGAGCAGTACTTC
cdr3_aa: CASSLGVHYEQYF

d_call: TRBD1
v_call: TRBV30
cdr3_length: 14
j_call: TRBJ1-3
clone_size: -
cdr3_nt: TGTGCCTGGAGTCCCGGGACAGGGGGAAACACCATATATTTT
cdr3_aa: CAWSPGTGGNTIYF

d_call: -
v_call: TRBV7-2
cdr3_length: 13
j_call: TRBJ1-1
clone_size: -
cdr3_nt: TGTGCCAGCAGCCCCGGGGGAGGTTCTGAAGCTTTCTTT
cdr3_aa: CASSPGGGSEAFF

d_call: -
v_call: TRBV9
cdr3_length: 19
j_call: TRBJ1-6
clone_size: -
cdr3_nt: TGTGCCAGCAGCTTCACGCAAGGACAGACGAGCTCCTATAATTCACCCCTCCACTTT
cdr3_aa: CASSFTQGQTSSYNSPLHF

d_call: -
v_call: TRBV30
cdr3_length: 13
j_call: TRBJ1-2
clone_size: -
cdr3_nt: TGTGCCTGGAGTCTCTCAGGGTGGGATGGCTACACCTTC
cdr3_aa: CAWSLSGWDGYTF

d_call: TRBD1
v_call: TRBV6-5
cdr3_length: 14
j_call: TRBJ1-5
clone_size: -
cdr3_nt: TGTGCCAGCAGAAAGGGACAGAGCTATCAGCCCCAGCATTTT
cdr3_aa: CASRKGQSYQPQHF

d_call: -
v_call: TRBV4-1
cdr3_length: 16
j_call: TRBJ2-5
clone_size: -
cdr3_nt: TGCGCCAGCAGCCAAGACCCTCCCTCCGAGCAAGAGACCCAGTACTTC
cdr3_aa: CASSQDPPSEQETQYF

d_call: -
v_call: TRBV6-6
cdr3_length: 11
j_call: TRBJ1-1
clone_size: few
cdr3_nt: TGTGCCAGCAGTTACGAGGGGGAAGCTTTCTTT
cdr3_aa: CASSYEGEAFF

d_call: TRBD1
v_call: TRBV15
cdr3_length: 15
j_call: TRBJ1-1
clone_size: -
cdr3_nt: TGTGCCACCAGCCAGGGGGGGTCTCTGAACACTGAAGCTTTCTTT
cdr3_aa: CATSQGGSLNTEAFF

d_call: -
v_call: TRBV11-2
cdr3_length: 14
j_call: TRBJ1-1
clone_size: -
cdr3_nt: TGTGCCAGCAGCCCCGCAGTTAGGGTTCCTGAAGCTTTCTTT
cdr3_aa: CASSPAVRVPEAFF

d_call: -
v_call: TRBV6-1
cdr3_length: 15
j_call: TRBJ2-2
clone_size: medium-sized
cdr3_nt: TGTGCCAGCAATGTCAGGGGCGCGGGCACCGGGGAGCTGTTTTTT
cdr3_aa: CASNVRGAGTGELFF

d_call: -
v_call: TRBV9
cdr3_length: 15
j_call: TRBJ1-2
clone_size: few
cdr3_nt: TGTGCCAGCAGCCTAACGGAGGGGAATGTCTATGGCTACACCTTC
cdr3_aa: CASSLTEGNVYGYTF

d_call: -
v_call: TRBV27
cdr3_length: 13
j_call: TRBJ2-2
clone_size: few
cdr3_nt: TGTGCCAGCAGTCTTGGCCTCACCGGGGAGCTGTTTTTT
cdr3_aa: CASSLGLTGELFF

d_call: -
v_call: TRBV6-6
cdr3_length: 15
j_call: TRBJ1-1
clone_size: -
cdr3_nt: TGTGCCAGCACTATGGTTCCTTCAGGGTCGACTGAAGCTTTCTTT
cdr3_aa: CASTMVPSGSTEAFF

d_call: -
v_call: TRBV7-3
cdr3_length: 14
j_call: TRBJ2-5
clone_size: -
cdr3_nt: TGTGCCAGCAGCCATGGTGGAGATCAAGAGACCCAGTACTTC
cdr3_aa: CASSHGGDQETQYF

d_call: -
v_call: TRBV7-9
cdr3_length: 14
j_call: TRBJ2-7
clone_size: few
cdr3_nt: TGTGCCAGCAGCTCCTTGGACGGTACCTACGAGCAGTACTTC
cdr3_aa: CASSSLDGTYEQYF

d_call: -
v_call: TRBV4-3
cdr3_length: 17
j_call: TRBJ2-7
clone_size: -
cdr3_nt: TGCGCCAGCAGCCAAGAGTATGCGAGTTTGGGGGACTACGAGCAGTACTTC
cdr3_aa: CASSQEYASLGDYEQYF